This T cell receptor beta chain was sequenced in a study of cytomegalovirus exposure and HLA in healthy donors. Study overall: Prior work identified 120 million or so unique TCR beta sequences in 150 million to 200 million T cells. Study-level points and caveats: Excluded: some indistinguishable V segments such as TRBV6-2 and TRBV6-3. Compared with the approximately 680-donor mean, an Asian-associated ancestry cluster reportedly had fewer N-insertions, according to a later analysis.

The PCR ran on 60 Vbeta and 13 Jbeta primers. TCRdb's table, derived via immunoSEQ multiplex PCR, lists solely in-frame clones and lacks some. The sample gives around 120,000 clones, about 80% of which show up once; around 3% is in the top ten. A word on this clone: Its matching antigen is unknown.

The V end lost 2 bases, the J end lost 0 bases, and 8 bases lay between the germline ends. CDR1 is KGHSH and CDR2 is LQKENI in the germline V gene. The CDR3 sequence is 15 residues long. The rearrangement links TRBV18 to TRBJ1-3; D unclear. The sample comprised PBMCs. This TCR came from a boy between 2 and 10 years old in good health and CMV-seronegative. The CDR3 DNA follows: TGTGCCAGCTCACCAGACACGAGCTCTGGAAACACCATATATTTT. Amino acid sequence: CASSPDTSSGNTIYF. Full variable domain (outside the CDR3, taken from reference TRBV18 and TRBJ1-3): NAGVMQNPRHLVRRRGQEARLRCSPMKGHSHVYWYRQLPEEGLKFMVYLQKENIIDESGMPKERFSAEFPKEGPSILRIQQVVRGDSAAYFCASSPDTSSGNTIYFGEGSWLTVV.